The entry below describes one TCR beta chain. This entry comes from a study of response to subunit inactivated influenza vaccine. TCRdb reprocessed the RT-PCR reads with MiXCR, giving one entry per CDR3 protein. Seen here are about 480,000 distinct CDR3 sequences, around 25% observed once, and the top ten hold approximately 2%. The CDR3 covers 16 residues. From germline, CDR1 is MDHEN and CDR2 SYDVKM. Trimming cost V 5 bases and J 2 bases, with 16 bases left between them. The chain links TRBV28 to TRBJ1-5; tentative D call: TRBD1 (5 bases). The TCR sequence derives from a man in his fifties who received an inactivated influenza vaccine. Here the sequenced sample was CD4+ T cells sorted from PBMCs, taken 4 to 6 days after vaccination. The chain's CDR3 is CASSPPRGAGNQPQHF. CDR3 coding DNA: TGTGCCAGCAGTCCCCCTCGCGGGGCGGGCAATCAGCCCCAGCATTTT.